This T cell receptor beta chain was documented in a study of blood T cell repertoires in COVID-19. Study information: COVID-19 samples collected from the United States, Italy and Spain covered acute and convalescent phases.

The table came from immunoSEQ multiplex PCR; TCRdb's copy has only in-frame clones and leaves some out. Of 100,000 to 150,000 clones in the sample, about 85% are singletons; the top ten hold approximately 6.6%. The CDR3 length is 14 residues. Looked up from germline, CDR1 is SGDLS and CDR2 is YYNGEE. Trimming shortened V by 2 bases and J by 8 bases, and 14 bases separated the two germline ends. Sample: peripheral blood. The origin of this receptor is an elderly man with active or convalescent COVID-19. This rearrangement joins TRBV9 to TRBJ1-5; a weak D match, TRBD1 (6 bases). CDR3 DNA sequence: TGTGCCAGCAGCGTGGGGACACAATCAGAGCCCCAGCATTTT. Its translation: CASSVGTQSEPQHF.